Sequencing of this T cell receptor (beta chain) was carried out in a study of T cell repertoires in cytomegalovirus infection. Study overall: Peptides in the study included HLA-C-restricted and HLA-B-restricted CMV epitopes. Indications of both CMV infection and matching HLA type were provided by public TCR beta signatures.

General study findings and limits: Totalled public TCR beta family frequency picked out people who carried CMV plus the relevant HLA. There were HLA-C-restricted CMV-specific TCR beta clonotypes dominating the ex vivo response.

This clonotype was counted between two and nine times. The antigen remains undetermined. V was pared by 4 bases and J by 4 bases, with 8 bases of the junction left unmatched. CDR3 length: 16 residues. Germline V gene data show CDR1 as SGHTA and CDR2 as FQGTGA. TCRdb ran MiXCR on the reads and lists one entry per CDR3 protein. The repertoire includes about 920,000 distinct CDR3 sequences, less than 40% of them detected once, and 11% to 15% sits in the top ten. This clonotype was sampled from a human donor in good health (CMV status not recorded). Some clones in this sample may be carry-over from other donors' samples. The chain joins TRBV7-3 to TRBJ1-2; 11 positions match TRBD1. The specimen comprised cultured CD8+ T cells from PBMCs, sampled from culture after CMV antigen stimulation. The CDR3 here is CASSSQGTGGLYGYTF. In DNA form, the CDR3 reads TGTGCCAGCAGCTCCCAGGGGACAGGGGGACTCTATGGCTACACCTTC.